These T cell receptor beta chains were read from a single sample in a study of cytomegalovirus exposure and HLA in healthy donors. Measured with immunoSEQ multiplex PCR; TCRdb has only the in-frame clones, and not every one. The table includes around 180,000 clones, around 83% detected once. The sample was PBMCs. These receptors were obtained from a woman aged 35 to 49 in good health and CMV-seronegative. CDR3s include the opening cysteine and the closing phenylalanine or tryptophan. The D gene is left open where the match is weak. Size is omitted from some rows. Given values are once, few, many or a class for expanded clones.

TRBV6-5	TRBJ2-1	NA	NA	TGTGCCAGCAGTTACGGTTTGGGACAAAACAATGAGCAGTTCTTC	CASSYGLGQNNEQFF
TRBV6-6	TRBJ1-5	NA	NA	TGTGCCAGCAGCCCTCGACAGAACAATCAGCCCCAGCATTTT	CASSPRQNNQPQHF
TRBV9	TRBJ1-1	NA	NA	TGTGCCAGCAGCGTAGAGGCAGGGAGGAGGAACACTGAAGCTTTCTTT	CASSVEAGRRNTEAFF
TRBV5-1	TRBJ2-7	NA	NA	TGCGCCAGCAGCCCCCGACAGGAAAACTACGAGCAGTACTTC	CASSPRQENYEQYF
TRBV7-9	TRBJ2-1	TRBD2	few	TGTGCCAGCAGGGCGCTAGCGGGAGGAAATGAGCAGTTCTTC	CASRALAGGNEQFF
TRBV5-6	TRBJ1-2	NA	NA	TGTGCCAGCAGCTTCGGTCAGGCTAACTATGGCTACACCTTC	CASSFGQANYGYTF
TRBV6-1	TRBJ1-1	NA	once	TGTGCCAGCAGGAGAGCTAACACTGAAGCTTTCTTT	CASRRANTEAFF
TRBV7-9	TRBJ1-1	TRBD1	NA	TGTGCCAGCAGCTCTGTCAGGGGGCGTTTTCCTTTCTTT	CASSSVRGRFPFF
TRBV6-5	TRBJ2-7	TRBD1	NA	TGTGCCACCCAAGACAGGGTTAACTCCTACGAGCAGTACTTC	CATQDRVNSYEQYF
TRBV30	TRBJ2-3	TRBD2	NA	TGTGCCTGGAGCCCTCCGGGACTAGCGGGGCCAGATACGCAGTATTTT	CAWSPPGLAGPDTQYF
TRBV19	TRBJ1-2	NA	NA	TGTGCCAGTACTTCCGGACAGCGGCGGGATGGCTACACCTTC	CASTSGQRRDGYTF
TRBV7-2	TRBJ2-1	TRBD2	NA	TGTGCCAGCAGCGTGGGACTAGCGGAGTACAATGAGCAGTTCTTC	CASSVGLAEYNEQFF
TRBV19	TRBJ2-3	NA	NA	TGTGCCAGTTCCGGGGGAACTACCAGGAGCACAGATACGCAGTATTTT	CASSGGTTRSTDTQYF
TRBV30	TRBJ2-2	NA	NA	TGTGCCCTCCCCCCTGGGGCGGCGAACACCGGGGAGCTGTTTTTT	CALPPGAANTGELFF
TRBV18	TRBJ1-3	TRBD1	few	TGTGCCAGCTCACCTCGACAGGGTCATAACTCTGGAAACACCATATATTTT	CASSPRQGHNSGNTIYF
TRBV7-2	TRBJ2-7	NA	NA	TGTGCCAGCAGCCAGCAGGACTACGAGCAGTACTTC	CASSQQDYEQYF
TRBV4-1	TRBJ2-1	TRBD1	NA	TGCGCCAGCAGCCGAGCACGAGCGAGCTCAGGGGGTGAGCAGTTCTTC	CASSRARASSGGEQFF